The 17 T cell receptor beta chains given below trace back to one sample, sequenced in a study of T cells after yellow fever vaccination. MiXCR, applied by TCRdb to the 5' RACE reads, yields one record per CDR3 protein. The sample lists 450,000 to 600,000 distinct CDR3 sequences, about a sixth occurring once. The specimen was PBMCs, collected 5 days after the first yellow fever vaccination. These receptors came from a man aged 18 to 30 who received the YFV17D yellow fever vaccine.

J is TRBJ2-3 and V is TRBV20-1; D may match TRBD1 or TRBD2 (5 bases each). The germline V gene has CDR1 DFQATT and CDR2 SNEGSKA (reference sequence). Trimming shortened V by 0 bases and J by 2 bases, and 12 bases separated the two germline ends. The CDR3 is 15 amino acids. The CDR3: CSARDQRGHTDTQYF. CDR3 DNA: TGCAGTGCTAGAGATCAACGGGGCCACACAGATACGCAGTATTTT.

The V gene is TRBV5-4, the J gene TRBJ2-2, with a weak D call TRBD1 (7 bases). The CDR3 sequence is 15 residues long. The V end was cut by 5 bases, the J end by 3 bases, with 14 bases between. Germline V gene data show CDR1 as SGHNT and CDR2 as YYREEE (reference sequence). The CDR3 DNA is TGTGCCAGCAGGGGAGGAGGGACAGACACCGGGGAGCTGTTTTTT. Protein product: CASRGGGTDTGELFF.

This clonotype was observed a few times. The chain combines TRBV29-1 with TRBJ1-2, with 7 bases identical to TRBD1. V was clipped by 5 bases and J by 8 bases; unmatched bases: 5. The CDR3 spans 11 residues. Germline loops: CDR1 SQVTM, CDR2 ANQGSEA. The CDR3 bases are TGCAGCGTTCTGACAGGGCAGGGCTACACCTTC. Protein: CSVLTGQGYTF.

This chain joins TRBV20-1 and TRBJ1-5; possible D gene TRBD1, 6 bases. This CDR3 region has 14 residues. V was clipped by 0 bases and J by 4 bases, with 10 bases between them. Germline CDR1 is DFQATT and CDR2 is SNEGSKA (reference sequence). The CDR3 sequence is CSARDPDRNQPQHF. DNA for the CDR3: TGCAGTGCTAGAGATCCGGACAGAAATCAGCCCCAGCATTTT.

This clonotype has at least ten counts. V is TRBV10-3 and J is TRBJ2-5; no firm D call. This CDR3 region has 15 residues. The germline V gene has CDR1 ENHRY and CDR2 SYGVKD. Trimming shortened V by 0 bases and J by 12 bases, and 20 bases separated the two germline ends. CDR3 residues: CAISESSGLKGPEYF. As DNA, the CDR3 is TGTGCCATCAGTGAGTCGTCCGGGTTGAAGGGCCCTGAGTACTTC.

The chain combines TRBV9 with TRBJ1-2, with D perhaps matching TRBD1 (6 bases). Per germline, CDR1 SGDLS and CDR2 YYNGEE. The CDR3 is 17 amino acids. V lost 2 bases, J lost 4 bases, and 21 bases lay in between. This CDR3 reads CASSVTHLTGYAYGYTF. The CDR3 DNA reads TGTGCCAGCAGCGTGACCCACCTAACAGGGTACGCCTATGGCTACACCTTC.

This clonotype has only a few counts. V usage is TRBV7-9 and J usage is TRBJ2-3; 12 bases map to TRBD2. In germline, CDR1 is SEHNR, CDR2 FQNEAQ (reference sequence). This CDR3 spans 16 amino acids. Trimming at V came to 4 bases and at J to 3 bases, leaving 5 bases not matched to a gene. The DNA of the CDR3 is TGTGCCAGCAGCTCCCTAGCGGGGGGGATAACAGATACGCAGTATTTT. Protein product: CASSSLAGGITDTQYF.

V gene TRBV4-3 combines with J gene TRBJ2-3; TRBD2 aligns across 8 bases. V lost 2 bases and J lost 6; bases outside the gene matches: 10. The CDR3 runs to 16 residues. Germline loops: CDR1 LGHNA, CDR2 YSLEER. DNA for the CDR3: TGCGCCAGCAGCCAATCCCTTCCGGCTAGCGGGGATACGCAGTATTTT. Amino acid sequence: CASSQSLPASGDTQYF.

This clonotype appeared a few times. This sequence joins TRBV12-3 or TRBV12-4 and TRBJ2-5; D is perhaps TRBD2 (6 bases). Trimming took 10 bases from V and 8 from J, leaving 26 bases between them. The CDR3 totals 15 residues. The CDR3 is CATSGGATALGTQYF. The CDR3 coding sequence is TGTGCCACTTCAGGAGGGGCGACGGCCCTCGGAACCCAGTACTTC.

This clonotype was recorded at least ten times. The CDR3 here is CASSESRGGLGEQYF. CDR3 coding DNA: TGCGCCAGCAGTGAGTCGAGAGGGGGCTTGGGCGAGCAGTACTTC. The rearrangement links TRBV10-1 to TRBJ2-7; TRBD1 matches at 7 bases. There are 15 residues in the CDR3. The V segment lost 0 bases and the J segment 6 bases; nucleotides outside the gene matches: 8. Per germline, CDR1 WNHNN and CDR2 SYGVQD (reference sequence).

The rearrangement joins TRBV7-3 to TRBJ2-3; D ambiguous. CDR3 length: 13 amino acids. Germline values: CDR1 SGHTA, CDR2 FQGTGA. V lost 1 base, J lost 2 bases, and 4 bases lay in between. In nucleotides, the CDR3 is TGTGCCAGCAGCTTAAAGTCCACAGATACGCAGTATTTT. This sequence encodes CASSLKSTDTQYF.

This clonotype occurred a few times. The V gene is TRBV5-4, the J gene TRBJ2-1, with D uncertain. V lost 0 bases, J lost 7 bases, and 14 bases lay in between. Germline CDR1 reads SGHNT; CDR2 reads YYREEE (reference sequence). The CDR3 covers 15 residues. In DNA form, the CDR3 reads TGTGCCAGCAGCTTGGGCTGGCAGTACCAGAATGAGCAGTTCTTC. It encodes CASSLGWQYQNEQFF.

This chain uses TRBV4-1 with TRBJ1-1; 7 bases fit TRBD1. V lost 3 bases and J lost 8; bases outside the gene matches: 6. CDR1 is MGHRA and CDR2 is YSYEKL in the germline V gene. This CDR3 spans 13 amino acids. CDR3 coding DNA: TGCGCCAGCAGCCAGAGGTCAGGGGGGGAAGCTTTCTTT. Its protein is CASSQRSGGEAFF.

This clonotype was seen a few times. The rearrangement uses TRBV7-2 and TRBJ2-1, with 8 bases fitting TRBD2. J lost 12 bases, V lost 8 bases, and 15 bases had no gene match. Germline V lookup: CDR1 SGHTA, CDR2 FQGNSA. CDR3 length: 14 residues. CDR3 sequence (DNA): TGTGCCAGCGGCTGGGCCCTAGCGGGCGAGGGGCAGTTCTTC. Protein sequence: CASGWALAGEGQFF.

The chain recombines TRBV6-2 or TRBV6-3 with TRBJ2-1, with 7 bases that match TRBD1. V was clipped by 7 bases and J by 0 bases; unmatched bases: 6. Germline CDR1 MNHEY, CDR2 SVGEGT. This CDR3 has 15 residues. The CDR3 sequence: CASTQGQLSYNEQFF. In nucleotides, the CDR3 is TGTGCCAGCACCCAGGGACAGCTCTCCTACAATGAGCAGTTCTTC.

Turning to this clonotype: A read error may account for a junction end that differs from germline. The chain links TRBV3-1 to TRBJ1-1; D is possibly TRBD1 (6 bases). This CDR3 spans 17 amino acids. Germline lookup yields CDR1 LGHDT and CDR2 YNNKEL (reference sequence). The chain's CDR3 is CACSQDSLGGFSTEAFF. As DNA, the CDR3 is TGTGCCTGCAGCCAAGATAGCCTAGGGGGGTTCTCCACTGAAGCTTTCTTT.

The sample holds a few counts of this clonotype. This sequence joins TRBV6-1 and TRBJ1-5, with D possibly being TRBD1 (5 bases). Trimming removed 6 bases at V and 9 bases at J, with 18 bases between. Germline V CDR1 and CDR2: MNHNS, SASEGT. CDR3 length equals 14 residues. This chain's CDR3 is CASSLGPKGPPQHF. The CDR3 DNA sequence: TGTGCCAGCAGCCTGGGACCCAAGGGTCCGCCCCAGCATTTT.